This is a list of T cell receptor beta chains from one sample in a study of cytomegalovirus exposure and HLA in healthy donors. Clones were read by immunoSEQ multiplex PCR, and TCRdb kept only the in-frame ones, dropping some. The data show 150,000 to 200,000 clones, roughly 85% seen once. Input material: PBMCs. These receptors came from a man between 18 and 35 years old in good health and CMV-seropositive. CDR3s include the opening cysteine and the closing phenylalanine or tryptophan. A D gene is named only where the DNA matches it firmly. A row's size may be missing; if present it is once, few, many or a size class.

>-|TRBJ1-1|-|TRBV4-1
TGCGCCAGCAGCCAAGATCTTCGGACAGACGCTTTCTTT
CASSQDLRTDAFF
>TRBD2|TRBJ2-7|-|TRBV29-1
TGCAGCGTGCCCCGGGGAGGGGCGGGGGAGCAGTACTTC
CSVPRGGAGEQYF
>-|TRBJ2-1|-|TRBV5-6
TGTGCCAGCAACCCCGCCGGACTAAATGAGCAGTTCTTC
CASNPAGLNEQFF
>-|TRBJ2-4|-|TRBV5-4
TGTGCCAGCTCCACATCGCTGGCCAAAAACATTCAGTACTTC
CASSTSLAKNIQYF
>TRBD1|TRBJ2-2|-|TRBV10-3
TGTGCCATCGGGCTTGGACAGGGAGGCGGGGAGCTGTTTTTT
CAIGLGQGGGELFF
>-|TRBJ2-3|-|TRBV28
TGTGCCAGCAGTTTGAGAGGGACAAATACGCAGTATTTT
CASSLRGTNTQYF
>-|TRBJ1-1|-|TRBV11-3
TGTGCCAGCAGCTTGTTCGTGAACACTGAAGCTTTCTTT
CASSLFVNTEAFF
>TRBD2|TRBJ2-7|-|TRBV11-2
TGTGCCAGCAATCCGGGACTAGCCTACGAGCAGTACTTC
CASNPGLAYEQYF
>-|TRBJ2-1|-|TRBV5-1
TGCGCCACTTCCCTAGCAAGAGGGGGGACTATTAGTGAGCAGTTCTTC
CATSLARGGTISEQFF
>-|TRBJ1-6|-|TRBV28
TGTGCCAGCAGTTTATCAGCGCGGCCACCCCTCCACTTT
CASSLSARPPLHF
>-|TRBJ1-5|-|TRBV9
TGTGCCAGCAGCGAGGACTATAGCAATCAGCCCCAGCATTTT
CASSEDYSNQPQHF
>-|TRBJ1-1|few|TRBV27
TGTGCCAGACGGACAGACATGAACACTGAAGCTTTCTTT
CARRTDMNTEAFF
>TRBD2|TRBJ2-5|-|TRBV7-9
TGTGCCAGCAGCCTCCGAGCGGGGGGGCAAGAGACCCAGTACTTC
CASSLRAGGQETQYF
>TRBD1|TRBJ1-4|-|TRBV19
TGTGCCAGTAGCCCTGTTCGACAGGGCACTAATGAAAAACTGTTTTTT
CASSPVRQGTNEKLFF
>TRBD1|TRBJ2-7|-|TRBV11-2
TGTGCCAGCAGCTTAGTGGGACAGGAGGGGTACGAGCAGTACTTC
CASSLVGQEGYEQYF
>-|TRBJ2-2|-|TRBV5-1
TGCGCCAGCAGCCCGAGGGCGCGACTGACGAACACCGGGGAGCTGTTTTTT
CASSPRARLTNTGELFF
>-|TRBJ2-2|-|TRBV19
TGTGCCAGTAGTAGGGGGGGCCGGGACATCAACACCGGGGAGCTGTTTTTT
CASSRGGRDINTGELFF
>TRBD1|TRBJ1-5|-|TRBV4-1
TGCGCCAGCAGCCAAGATGTCACAGGGGTGTGGTCACAGGGGCAGCCCCAGCATTTT
CASSQDVTGVWSQGQPQHF
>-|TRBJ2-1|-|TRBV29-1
TGCAGCGGCCTGGACAAGGATCCCTACAATGAGCAGTTCTTC
CSGLDKDPYNEQFF
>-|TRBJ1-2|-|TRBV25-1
TGTGCCAGCAGTGAATTCGAGGTTTATGGCTACACCTTC
CASSEFEVYGYTF
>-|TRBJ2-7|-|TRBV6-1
TGTGCCAGCAGTGAAACGAGCGTGGCCTACGAGCAGTACTTC
CASSETSVAYEQYF
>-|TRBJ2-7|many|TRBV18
TGTGCCAGCTCACCACCTCAGGGGGGCCCCTACGAGCAGTACTTC
CASSPPQGGPYEQYF
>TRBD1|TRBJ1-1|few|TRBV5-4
TGTGCCAGCAGCCCGCTCAACTCAGGGGGCACTGAAGCTTTCTTT
CASSPLNSGGTEAFF
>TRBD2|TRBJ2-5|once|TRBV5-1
TGCGCCAGCAGCTTGGGGACTAGCGGGACTTTTGAGACCCAGTACTTC
CASSLGTSGTFETQYF
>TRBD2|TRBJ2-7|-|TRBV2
TGTGCCAGCAGACCACTAGCGGGAGTTTCTTACGAGCAGTACTTC
CASRPLAGVSYEQYF
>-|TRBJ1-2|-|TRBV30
TGTGCCTGGAGTGTAGGGGGAGGGGAGAGGAGCTATGGCTACACCTTC
CAWSVGGGERSYGYTF
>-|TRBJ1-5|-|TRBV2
TGTGCCAGCAGGCGGGACAGCAATCAGCCCCAGCATTTT
CASRRDSNQPQHF
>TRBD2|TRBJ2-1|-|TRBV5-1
TGCGCCAGCAGCTTACTAGCGGGGGGGAACAATGAGCAGTTCTTC
CASSLLAGGNNEQFF
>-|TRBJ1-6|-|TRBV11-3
TGTGCCAGCAGCCTAAACAGGGAATCACCCCTCCACTTT
CASSLNRESPLHF
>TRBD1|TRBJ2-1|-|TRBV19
TGTGCCAGTAGTGCCAGACAGGGCGCCTACAATGAGCAGTTCTTC
CASSARQGAYNEQFF
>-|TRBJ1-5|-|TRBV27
TGTGCCAGCAGGTTCACAGGGAGTTTAAGCCAGCCCCAGCATTTT
CASRFTGSLSQPQHF
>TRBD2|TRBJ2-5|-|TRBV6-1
TGTGCCAGCAGTGAAATCAGCGGGGGGCCGCAAGAGACCCAGTACTTC
CASSEISGGPQETQYF
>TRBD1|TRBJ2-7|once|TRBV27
TGTGCCAGCAAGGGGGCCCGTCGGGACAGGGGCCCCCAAAGCTCCTACGAGCAGTACTTC
CASKGARRDRGPQSSYEQYF
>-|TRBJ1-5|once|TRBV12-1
TGTGCCAGCAGCTTTGATGGGCAGTATAGCAATCAGCCCCAGCATTTT
CASSFDGQYSNQPQHF
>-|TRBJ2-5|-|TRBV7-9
TGTGCCAGCAGCTTAGTAGGCCAGGGGGGTACGGAGACCCAGTACTTC
CASSLVGQGGTETQYF
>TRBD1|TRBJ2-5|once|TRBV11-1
TGTGCCAGCAGCCTCATACAGGGGGTTTTCGCAGAGACCCAGTACTTC
CASSLIQGVFAETQYF
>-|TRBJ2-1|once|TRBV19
TGTGCCAGTAGTCCCTGGGGCGATGAGCAGTTCTTC
CASSPWGDEQFF
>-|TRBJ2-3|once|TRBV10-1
TGCGCCAGCAGTGAGTCCTGGGGCGATACGCAGTATTTT
CASSESWGDTQYF
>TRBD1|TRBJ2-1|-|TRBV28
TGTGCCAGCAGTTCCCCCGACAGGGGGCTAGAGGACAATGAGCAGTTCTTC
CASSSPDRGLEDNEQFF
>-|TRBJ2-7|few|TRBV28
TGTGCCAGCAGTCCAAGGACAGACTACGAGCAGTACTTC
CASSPRTDYEQYF
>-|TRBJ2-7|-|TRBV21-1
TGTGCCAGCAGCCTTCCCCGGGACTCCCCCTACGAGCAGTACTTC
CASSLPRDSPYEQYF
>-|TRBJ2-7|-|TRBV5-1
TGCGCCAGCACCCTATCAGGAGAGCAGTACTTC
CASTLSGEQYF
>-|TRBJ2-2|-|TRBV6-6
TGTGCCAGCTGGGGGGAATCGAACACCGGGGAGCTGTTTTTT
CASWGESNTGELFF
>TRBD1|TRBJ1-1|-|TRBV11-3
TGTGCCAGCACTCTCTCAGGGGGAGCTTTCTTT
CASTLSGGAFF
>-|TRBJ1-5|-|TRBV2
TGTGCCAGCAGGAAGGACATTTATAGCAATCAGCCCCAGCATTTT
CASRKDIYSNQPQHF
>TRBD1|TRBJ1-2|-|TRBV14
TGTGCCAGCAGCAAAGCTACAGGGGAAGTCTATGGCTACACCTTC
CASSKATGEVYGYTF
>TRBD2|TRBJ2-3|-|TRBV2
TGTGCCAGGGGACTAGCGGGGGAACATACGCAGTATTTT
CARGLAGEHTQYF
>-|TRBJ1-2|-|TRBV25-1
TGTGCCAGCAGTGAACCCGGGTATCGCAGCTATTCTCTTAGTGGCTACACCTTC
CASSEPGYRSYSLSGYTF
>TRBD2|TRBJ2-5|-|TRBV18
TGTGCCAGCTCACTGGGGATACTAGCGGGCCAAGAGACCCAGTACTTC
CASSLGILAGQETQYF
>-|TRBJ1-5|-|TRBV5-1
TGCGCCAGCAGCTTGGGGGGCTCAGGGGAGGGTCAGCCCCAGCATTTT
CASSLGGSGEGQPQHF
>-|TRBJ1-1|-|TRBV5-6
TGTGCCAGCAGCTTGTGGGCGAACACTGAAGCTTTCTTT
CASSLWANTEAFF
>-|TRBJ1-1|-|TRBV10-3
TGTGCCATCACCCAAGGGGCAGGGAGGAGCACTGAAGCTTTCTTT
CAITQGAGRSTEAFF